The source of this T cell receptor beta chain is a study of T-cell reconstitution after alpha-beta-depleted transplantation in children. Unique molecular identifiers were built into the TCRbeta library. TCRdb passed the PCR reads through MiXCR, listing each CDR3 protein once. The profile covers around 600,000 distinct CDR3 sequences, with roughly a tenth appearing a single time and less than 5% taken by the ten largest. Germline V gene sequence: CDR1 SGHKS, CDR2 YYEKEE (reference sequence). V was clipped by 2 bases and J by 1 base, with 14 bases between them. This CDR3 has 16 amino acids. The chain combines TRBV5-5 with TRBJ2-3; perhaps TRBD1 as D (5 bases). The source was PBMCs from the stem cell graft donor, collected from the stem cell graft. This receptor was obtained from a human donor who donated a stem cell graft to a child with acute myeloid leukemia. For the CDR3, the DNA is TGTGCCAGCAGCTTTCAGGGCATGGCTGGCACAGATACGCAGTATTTT. It specifies CASSFQGMAGTDTQYF.